This TCR beta chain stems from a study of Graves' ophthalmopathy and Graves' hyperthyroidism. Patients with other autoimmune diseases, uncontrolled infections, pregnancy or lactation were excluded. Study observations and caveats: Forecasting of ophthalmopathy progression by the model achieved almost 71% sensitivity and around 72% specificity.

Germline V gene sequence: CDR1 SGHDN, CDR2 FVKESK. With 3 bases removed from V and 2 bases from J, the gap between germline ends came to 13 bases. The CDR3 runs to 15 residues. Researchers took RNA transcripts and amplified TCR beta CDR3 regions from them. The first-round RT-PCR employed HTBI primers together with the Qiagen OneStep RT-PCR kit. A multiplex PCR was then performed as the second round. One entry per CDR3 protein results from TCRdb running MiXCR on the multiplex PCR reads. The sample contains almost 750,000 distinct CDR3 sequences, 35% to 50% of which appear only once. This clonotype appeared a few times. Its antigen is currently unknown.

This sequence was found in an adult man with Graves' ophthalmopathy. The chain uses TRBV14 and TRBJ2-5; D may match TRBD1 or TRBD2 (6 bases each). Material: peripheral blood. Written as DNA, the CDR3 is TGTGCCAGCAGCCAGAGAGGAGGGGGGCAAGAGACCCAGTACTTC. Translating it yields CASSQRGGGQETQYF.